The 10 T cell receptor beta chains below were found in one sample sequenced in a study of blood T cell repertoires in COVID-19. Using immunoSEQ multiplex PCR, the repertoire was profiled, and TCRdb retains in-frame clones only, with some absent. The sample includes fewer than 50,000 clones, roughly four fifths of them seen just once. Material for sequencing was peripheral blood. These receptors all come from a human donor in a cohort sampled during active COVID-19.

V is TRBV7-9 and J is TRBJ2-5; TRBD1 matches 9 bases. The germline V gene has CDR1 SEHNR and CDR2 FQNEAQ (reference sequence). The ends lost 3 bases at V and 3 bases at J; junction bases unmatched: 5. CDR3 length: 15 residues. The DNA for the CDR3 is TGTGCCAGCAGCTTTTTGGGACAGGGAAAAGAGACCCAGTACTTC. Translated: CASSFLGQGKETQYF.

The V gene is TRBV12-3 or TRBV12-4, the J gene TRBJ1-5; D is possibly TRBD1 (6 bases). V dropped 6 bases and J dropped 6 bases, with 12 bases sitting between them. This CDR3 contains 13 residues. CDR3 amino acids: CASRGQDSQPQHF. DNA for the CDR3: TGTGCCAGCAGGGGGCAGGACAGTCAGCCCCAGCATTTT.

This chain links TRBV19 with TRBJ2-1; D might be TRBD2 (5 bases). V lost 4 bases to trimming and J lost 10 bases, with 11 bases between them. This CDR3 has 12 residues. Looked up from germline, CDR1 is LNHDA and CDR2 is SQIVND (reference sequence). CDR3 residues: CASSTGLREQFF. The CDR3 bases are TGTGCCAGTAGTACCGGACTGCGAGAGCAGTTCTTC.

V and J are TRBV7-7 and TRBJ2-5; TRBD2 is a possible D gene (8 bases). Trimming took off 5 bases at V and 1 base at J, with 14 bases between the two ends. This CDR3 has 15 amino acids. Germline CDR1 SSHAT, CDR2 FNYEAQ (reference sequence). The CDR3 DNA reads TGTGCCAGCAGCCAGGGGGGGACTAGCCAAGAGACCCAGTACTTC. Protein product: CASSQGGTSQETQYF.

The rearrangement joins TRBV2 to TRBJ2-2; 7 nucleotides line up with TRBD2. The germline gives CDR1 SNHLY, CDR2 FYNNEI. The CDR3 consists of 13 residues. V dropped 7 bases and J dropped 4; count of bases not matched to a gene: 3. The CDR3 DNA follows: TGTGCCAGCACGGGGAGGGTCACCGGGGAGCTGTTTTTT. Its protein is CASTGRVTGELFF.

This rearrangement joins TRBV19 to TRBJ1-2, with 9 bases fitting TRBD1. Per the germline V gene, CDR1 is LNHDA and CDR2 is SQIVND (reference sequence). The length of the CDR3 is 13 residues. V gave up 6 bases and J gave up 6 bases; unmatched junction bases: 5. Here the CDR3 reads CASRIGTGNGYTF. DNA for the CDR3: TGTGCCAGTAGAATCGGGACAGGGAATGGCTACACCTTC.

The CDR3 loop reads CAITTGVYTGELFF. The CDR3, as DNA: TGTGCCATCACAACGGGAGTATACACCGGGGAGCTGTTTTTT. The genes are TRBV7-9 and TRBJ2-2, with D perhaps TRBD2 (6 bases). The CDR3 consists of 14 residues. The V and J ends lost 10 bases and 3 bases respectively, with 15 bases between them. Per the germline V gene, CDR1 is SEHNR and CDR2 is FQNEAQ (reference sequence).

The chain employs TRBV7-9 and TRBJ2-3; 13 nucleotides agree with TRBD2. There are 17 residues in the CDR3. The V gene end was trimmed by 5 bases and the J gene end by 3 bases; junction bases not matched to a gene: 8. From germline, CDR1 is SEHNR and CDR2 FQNEAQ (reference sequence). The CDR3 region has the DNA TGTGCCAGCAGCACCTGGACTAGCGGGAGAAATACAGATACGCAGTATTTT. Protein sequence: CASSTWTSGRNTDTQYF.

The rearrangement uses TRBV7-9 and TRBJ2-7; no definite D call. Germline-derived CDR1 and CDR2 are SEHNR and FQNEAQ (reference sequence). CDR3 length: 12 amino acids. V lost 2 bases to trimming and J lost 8 bases, with 10 bases between them. Here the CDR3 reads CASSLPSLQQYF. DNA of the CDR3: TGTGCCAGCAGCTTACCGAGTCTGCAGCAGTACTTC. The full variable domain, in which reference TRBV7-9 and TRBJ2-7 provide the parts outside the CDR3, is DTGVSQNPRHKITKRGQNVTFRCDPISEHNRLYWYRQTLGQGPEFLTYFQNEAQLEKSRLLSDRFSAERPKGSFSTLEIQRTEQGDSAMYLCASSLPSLQQYFGPGTRLTVT.

The chain is built from TRBV29-1 and TRBJ2-1; 8 bases align to TRBD2. The length of the CDR3 is 15 residues. With V trimmed by 7 bases and J by 5 bases, 13 bases remained unmatched. CDR1 SQVTM and CDR2 ANQGSEA come from the germline V gene. CDR3 region: CSAGLGSGRHNEQFF. CDR3 nucleotides: TGCAGCGCCGGGCTGGGCAGCGGGAGACACAATGAGCAGTTCTTC.